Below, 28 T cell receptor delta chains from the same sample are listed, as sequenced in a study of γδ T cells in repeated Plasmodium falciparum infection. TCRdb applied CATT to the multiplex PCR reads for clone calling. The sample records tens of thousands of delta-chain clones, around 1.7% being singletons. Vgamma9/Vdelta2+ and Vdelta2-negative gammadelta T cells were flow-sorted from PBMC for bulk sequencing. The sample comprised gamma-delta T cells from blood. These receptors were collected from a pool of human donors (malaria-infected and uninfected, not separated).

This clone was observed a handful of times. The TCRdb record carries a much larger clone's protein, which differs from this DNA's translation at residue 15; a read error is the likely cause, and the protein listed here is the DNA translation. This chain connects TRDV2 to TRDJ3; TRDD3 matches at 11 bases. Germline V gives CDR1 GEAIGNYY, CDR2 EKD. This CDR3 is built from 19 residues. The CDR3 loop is CACALGDKRGSWDTQQMFF. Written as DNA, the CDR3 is TGTGCCTGTGCACTGGGGGATAAACGAGGCTCCTGGGACACCCAACAGATGTTTTTC.

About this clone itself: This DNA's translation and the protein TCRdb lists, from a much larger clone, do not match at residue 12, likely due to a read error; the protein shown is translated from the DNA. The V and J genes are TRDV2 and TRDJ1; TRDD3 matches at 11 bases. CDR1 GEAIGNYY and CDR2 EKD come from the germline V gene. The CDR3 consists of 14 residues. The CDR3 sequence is CARDPGGYTDKPIF. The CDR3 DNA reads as TGTGCACGTGACCCTGGGGGATACACCGATAAACCCATCTTT.

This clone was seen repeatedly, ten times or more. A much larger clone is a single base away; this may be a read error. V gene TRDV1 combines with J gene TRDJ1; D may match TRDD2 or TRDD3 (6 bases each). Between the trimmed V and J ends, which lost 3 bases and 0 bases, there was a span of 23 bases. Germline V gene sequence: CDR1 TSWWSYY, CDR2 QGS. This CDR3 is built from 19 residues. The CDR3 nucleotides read TGTGCTCTTGGGGACGGGGATCCTACGCCACGGGGGTACACCGATAAACTCATCTTT. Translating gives CALGDGDPTPRGYTDKLIF.

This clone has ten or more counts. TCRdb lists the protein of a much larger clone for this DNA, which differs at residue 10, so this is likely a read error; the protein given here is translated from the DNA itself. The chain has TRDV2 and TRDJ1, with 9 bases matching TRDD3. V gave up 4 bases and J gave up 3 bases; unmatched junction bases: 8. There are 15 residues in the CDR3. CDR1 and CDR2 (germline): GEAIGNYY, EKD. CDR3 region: CACEPLGDYADKLIF. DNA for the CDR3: TGTGCCTGTGAGCCTCTGGGGGATTACGCCGATAAACTCATCTTT.

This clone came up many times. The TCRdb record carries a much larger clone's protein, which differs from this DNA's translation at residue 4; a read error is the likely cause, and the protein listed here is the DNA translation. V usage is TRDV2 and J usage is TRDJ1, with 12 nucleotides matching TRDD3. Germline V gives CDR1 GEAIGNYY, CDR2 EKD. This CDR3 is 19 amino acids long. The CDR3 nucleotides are TGTGCCTGTAACACCGCGGGTGTACTGGGGGATACAGTAAGAGATAAACTCATCTTT. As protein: CACNTAGVLGDTVRDKLIF.

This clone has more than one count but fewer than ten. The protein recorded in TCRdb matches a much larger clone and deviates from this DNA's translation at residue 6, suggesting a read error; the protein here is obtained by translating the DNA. This CDR3 reads CALSIPHTLWGIPYTDKLIF. Here the CDR3 DNA reads TGTGCTCTTTCCATCCCACACACCCTCTGGGGGATACCATACACCGATAAACTCATCTTT. This sequence joins TRDV1 and TRDJ1, with 11 bases lining up with TRDD3. TCRdb offers no J gene call, so here the DNA was matched to germline to obtain one. From germline, CDR1 is TSWWSYY and CDR2 QGS. This CDR3 comprises 20 residues. J gave up 0 bases and V 8 bases, and 20 bases lay outside the gene matches.

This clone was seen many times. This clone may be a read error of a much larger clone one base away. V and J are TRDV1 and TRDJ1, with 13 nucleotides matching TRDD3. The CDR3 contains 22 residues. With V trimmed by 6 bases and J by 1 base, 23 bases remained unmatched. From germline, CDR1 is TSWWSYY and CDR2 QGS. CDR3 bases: TGTGCTCTTGGAAACGGGATCCCTACTGGGGGATACGAGCGGTTCCGCACCGATAAACTCATCTTT. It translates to CALGNGIPTGGYERFRTDKLIF.

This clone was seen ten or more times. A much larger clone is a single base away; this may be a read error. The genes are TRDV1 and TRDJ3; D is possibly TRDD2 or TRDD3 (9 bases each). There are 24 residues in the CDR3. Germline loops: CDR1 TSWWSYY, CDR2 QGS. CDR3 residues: CALGPIPFLRTGGLYSWDTRQIFF. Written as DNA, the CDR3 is TGTGCTCTTGGGCCCATCCCCTTCCTACGAACTGGGGGACTGTACTCCTGGGACACCCGACAGATATTTTTC.

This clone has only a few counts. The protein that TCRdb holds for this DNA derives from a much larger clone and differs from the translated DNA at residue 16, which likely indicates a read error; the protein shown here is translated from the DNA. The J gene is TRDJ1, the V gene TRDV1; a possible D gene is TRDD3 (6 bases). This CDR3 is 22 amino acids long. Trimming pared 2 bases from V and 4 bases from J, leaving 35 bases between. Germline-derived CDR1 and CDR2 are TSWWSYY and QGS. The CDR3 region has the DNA TGTGCTCTTGGGGAAAGGGGATCTACCTTTGAGTTGTGGTGGGGGTCTGTCGATAAACTCATCTTT. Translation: CALGERGSTFELWWGSVDKLIF.

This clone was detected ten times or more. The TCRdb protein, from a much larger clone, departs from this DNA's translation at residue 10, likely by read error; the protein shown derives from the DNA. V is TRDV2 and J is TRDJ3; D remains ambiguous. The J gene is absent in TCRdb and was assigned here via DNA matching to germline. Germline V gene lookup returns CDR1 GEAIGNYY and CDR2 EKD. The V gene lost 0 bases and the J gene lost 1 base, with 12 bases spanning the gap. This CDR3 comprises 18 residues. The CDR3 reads CACDTVSCESWDTRQMFF. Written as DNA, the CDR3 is TGTGCCTGTGACACCGTCTCCTGCGAGTCCTGGGACACCCGACAGATGTTTTTC.

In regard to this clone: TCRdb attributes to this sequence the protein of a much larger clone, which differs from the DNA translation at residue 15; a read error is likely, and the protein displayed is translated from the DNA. The CDR3 DNA reads as TGTGCTCTTGGGGATGGTTATAGACAGGGATACGGTTTTTATTGGACCGATAAACTCATCTTT. Its translation is CALGDGYRQGYGFYWTDKLIF. The genes are TRDV1 and TRDJ1; 8 bases line up with TRDD3. The J gene, not given by TCRdb, was assigned here from a germline match of the nucleotide sequence. The germline V gene has CDR1 TSWWSYY and CDR2 QGS. V lost 3 bases and J lost 2; bases outside the gene matches: 23. The CDR3 covers 21 residues.

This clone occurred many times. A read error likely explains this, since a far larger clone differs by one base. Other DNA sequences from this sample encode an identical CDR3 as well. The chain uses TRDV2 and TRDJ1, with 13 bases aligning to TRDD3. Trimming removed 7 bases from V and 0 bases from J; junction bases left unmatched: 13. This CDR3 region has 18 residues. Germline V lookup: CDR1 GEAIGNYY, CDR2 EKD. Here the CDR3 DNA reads TGTGCCTGCGACCCCTACTGGGGGATACGCCTTTACACCGATAAACTCATCTTT. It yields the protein CACDPYWGIRLYTDKLIF.

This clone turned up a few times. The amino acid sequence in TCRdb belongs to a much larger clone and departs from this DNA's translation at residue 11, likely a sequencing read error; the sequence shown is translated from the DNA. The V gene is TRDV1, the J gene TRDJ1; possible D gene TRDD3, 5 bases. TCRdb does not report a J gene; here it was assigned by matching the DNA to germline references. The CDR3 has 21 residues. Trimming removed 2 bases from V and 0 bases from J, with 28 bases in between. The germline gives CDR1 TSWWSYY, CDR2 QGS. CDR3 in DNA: TGTGCTCTTGGGGAAGGGATGACCCGGCGGGCCTCCAGACGGTACACCGATAAACTCATCTTT. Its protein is CALGEGMTRRASRRYTDKLIF.

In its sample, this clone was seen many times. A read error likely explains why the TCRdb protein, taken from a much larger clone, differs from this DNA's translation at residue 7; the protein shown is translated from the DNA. The CDR3 is CALGEGVPLRPGDTVDKLIF. The CDR3 nucleotides are TGTGCTCTTGGGGAAGGAGTGCCTTTACGTCCGGGGGATACAGTCGATAAACTCATCTTT. J is TRDJ1 and V is TRDV1; 9 bases fit TRDD3. This CDR3 contains 20 residues. V lost 2 bases to trimming and J lost 4 bases; unmatched junction nucleotides: 20. CDR1 and CDR2 from the germline V gene are TSWWSYY and QGS.

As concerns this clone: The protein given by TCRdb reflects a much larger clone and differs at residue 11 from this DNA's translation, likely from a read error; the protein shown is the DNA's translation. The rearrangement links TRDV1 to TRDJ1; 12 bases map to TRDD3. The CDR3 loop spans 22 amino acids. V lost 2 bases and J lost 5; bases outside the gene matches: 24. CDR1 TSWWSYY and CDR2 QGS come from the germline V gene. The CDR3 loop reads CALGEISAYAPIYWGIPDKLIF. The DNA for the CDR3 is TGTGCTCTTGGGGAAATTAGTGCTTACGCACCTATCTACTGGGGGATACCAGATAAACTCATCTTT.

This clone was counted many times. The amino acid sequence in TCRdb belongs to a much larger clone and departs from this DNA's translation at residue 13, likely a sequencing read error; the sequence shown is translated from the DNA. The CDR3 bases are TGTGCTCTTGGGGAACCACTCTTCCTACATTTGGGGATGCCTTCCGATAAACTCATCTTT. It codes for CALGEPLFLHLGMPSDKLIF. V usage is TRDV1 and J usage is TRDJ1; 8 bases match TRDD2. The length of the CDR3 is 20 residues. The J segment lost 3 bases and the V segment lost 1 base, leaving 19 bases of the junction unmatched. Germline-derived CDR1 and CDR2 are TSWWSYY and QGS.

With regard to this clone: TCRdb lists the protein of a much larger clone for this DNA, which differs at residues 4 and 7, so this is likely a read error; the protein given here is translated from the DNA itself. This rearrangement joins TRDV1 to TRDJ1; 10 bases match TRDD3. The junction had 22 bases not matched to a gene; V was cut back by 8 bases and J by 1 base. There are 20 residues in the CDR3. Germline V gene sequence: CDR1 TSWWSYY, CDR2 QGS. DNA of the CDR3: TGTGCTCTTAGTGACTACCGCAATTACTGGGGGATGTATTCCACCGATAAACTCATCTTT. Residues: CALSDYRNYWGMYSTDKLIF.

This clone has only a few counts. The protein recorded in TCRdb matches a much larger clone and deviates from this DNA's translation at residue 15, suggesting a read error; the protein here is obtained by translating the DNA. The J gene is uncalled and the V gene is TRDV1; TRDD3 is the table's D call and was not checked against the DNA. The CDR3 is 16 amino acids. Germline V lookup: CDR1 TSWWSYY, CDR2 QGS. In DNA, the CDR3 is TGTGCTCTTGGGGAACTGAAAAGGGTGGGGGAGACTAAACTCACCTTT. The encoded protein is CALGELKRVGETKLTF.

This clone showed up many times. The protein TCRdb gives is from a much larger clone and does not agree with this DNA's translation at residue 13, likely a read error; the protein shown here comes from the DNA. CDR3: CACDKVLGDPPLPWDTRQMFF. CDR3 sequence (DNA): TGTGCCTGTGACAAAGTACTGGGGGATCCTCCCCTCCCCTGGGACACCCGACAGATGTTTTTC. This chain joins TRDV2 and TRDJ3; 10 bases fit TRDD3. The V gene end was trimmed by 2 bases and the J gene end by 2 bases; junction bases not matched to a gene: 14. The CDR3 length is 21 residues. In germline, CDR1 is GEAIGNYY, CDR2 EKD.

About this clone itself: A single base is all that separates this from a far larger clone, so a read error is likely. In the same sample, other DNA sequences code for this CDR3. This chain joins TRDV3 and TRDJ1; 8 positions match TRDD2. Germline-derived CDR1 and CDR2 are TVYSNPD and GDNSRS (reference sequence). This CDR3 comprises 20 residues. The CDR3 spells CASLPSRTGTLSRRTDKLIF. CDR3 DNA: TGCGCCTCCCTTCCTAGTCGAACTGGGACCCTTAGTAGGAGGACCGATAAACTCATCTTT.

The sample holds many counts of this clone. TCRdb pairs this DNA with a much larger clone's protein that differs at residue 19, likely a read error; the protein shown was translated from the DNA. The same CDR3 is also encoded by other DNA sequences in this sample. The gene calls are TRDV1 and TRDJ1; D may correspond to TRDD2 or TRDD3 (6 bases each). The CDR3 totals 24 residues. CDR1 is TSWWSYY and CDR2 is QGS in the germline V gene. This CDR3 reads CAIGETGLPKRGGDPPINADKLIF. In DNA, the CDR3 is TGTGCTATTGGGGAAACGGGCCTTCCCAAACGTGGAGGGGATCCACCCATAAACGCCGATAAACTCATCTTT.

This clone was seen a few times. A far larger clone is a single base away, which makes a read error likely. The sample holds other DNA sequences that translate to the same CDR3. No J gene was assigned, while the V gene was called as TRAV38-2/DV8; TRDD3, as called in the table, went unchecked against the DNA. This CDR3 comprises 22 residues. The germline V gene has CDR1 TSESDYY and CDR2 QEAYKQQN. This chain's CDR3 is CAYRPFLFGKHWGPQYTDKLIF. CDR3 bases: TGTGCTTATCGTCCATTCCTGTTCGGAAAGCACTGGGGACCTCAGTACACCGATAAACTTATCTTT.

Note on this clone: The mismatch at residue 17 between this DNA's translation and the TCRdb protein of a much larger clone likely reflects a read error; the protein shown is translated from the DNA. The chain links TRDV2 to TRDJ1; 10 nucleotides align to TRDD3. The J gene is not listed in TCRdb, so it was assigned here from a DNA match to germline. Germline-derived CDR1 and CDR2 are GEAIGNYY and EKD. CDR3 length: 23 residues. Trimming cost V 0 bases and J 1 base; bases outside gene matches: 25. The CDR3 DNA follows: TGTGCCTGTGACACCGTTGGTAGCGCGGTAAAAGGGGGATACGCAGCCACCACCGATAAACTCATCTTT. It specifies CACDTVGSAVKGGYAATTDKLIF.

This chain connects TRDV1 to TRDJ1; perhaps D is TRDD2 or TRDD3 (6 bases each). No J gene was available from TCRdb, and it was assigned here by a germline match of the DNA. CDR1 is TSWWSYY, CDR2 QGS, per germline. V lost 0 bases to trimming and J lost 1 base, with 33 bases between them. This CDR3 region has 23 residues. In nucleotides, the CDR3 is TGTGCTCTTGGGGAACTATTCTGGCTTCCTTCGATGGGGATGAAAACACGCACCGATAAACTCATCTTT. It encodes CALGELFWLPSMGMKTRTDKLIF.

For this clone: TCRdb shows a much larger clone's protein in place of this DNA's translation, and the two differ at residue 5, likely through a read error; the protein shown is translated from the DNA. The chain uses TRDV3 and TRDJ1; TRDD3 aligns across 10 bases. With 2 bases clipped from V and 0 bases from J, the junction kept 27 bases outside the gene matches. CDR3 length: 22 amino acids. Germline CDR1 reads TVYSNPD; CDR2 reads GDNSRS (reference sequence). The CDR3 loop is CAFALLRIWGILNPSYTDKLIF. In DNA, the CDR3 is TGTGCCTTTGCCCTCCTACGGATTTGGGGGATACTCAATCCCTCGTACACCGATAAACTCATCTTT.

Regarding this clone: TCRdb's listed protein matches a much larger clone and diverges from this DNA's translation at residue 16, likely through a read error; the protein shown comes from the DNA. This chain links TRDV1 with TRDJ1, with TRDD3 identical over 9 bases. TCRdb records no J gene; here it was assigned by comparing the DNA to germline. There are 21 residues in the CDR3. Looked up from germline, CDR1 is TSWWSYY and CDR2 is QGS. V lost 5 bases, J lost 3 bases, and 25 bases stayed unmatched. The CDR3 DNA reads TGTGCTCTTGGGCTCCTTCCTGACGTACTGGGGGACCAACCTAACGCCGATAAACTCATCTTT. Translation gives CALGLLPDVLGDQPNADKLIF.

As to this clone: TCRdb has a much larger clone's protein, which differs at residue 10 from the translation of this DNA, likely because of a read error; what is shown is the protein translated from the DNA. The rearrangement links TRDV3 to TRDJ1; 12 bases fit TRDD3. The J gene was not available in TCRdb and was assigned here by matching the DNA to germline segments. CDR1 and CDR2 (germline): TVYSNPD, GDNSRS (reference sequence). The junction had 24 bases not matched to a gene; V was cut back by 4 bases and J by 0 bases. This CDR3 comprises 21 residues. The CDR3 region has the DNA TGTGCCTCCACATCTTCCTTACGGTACGCTGGGGGATACGGTTACACCGATAAACTCATCTTT. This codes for CASTSSLRYAGGYGYTDKLIF.

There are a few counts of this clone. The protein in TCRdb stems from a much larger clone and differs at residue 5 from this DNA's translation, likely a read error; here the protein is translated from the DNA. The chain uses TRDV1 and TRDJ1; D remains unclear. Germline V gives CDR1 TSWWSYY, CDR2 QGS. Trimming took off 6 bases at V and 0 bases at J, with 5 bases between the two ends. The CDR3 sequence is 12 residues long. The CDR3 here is CALGVDTDKLIF. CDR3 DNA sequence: TGTGCTCTTGGTGTGGACACCGATAAACTCATCTTT.